This T cell receptor (beta chain) was documented in a study of vaccination and CD4 T cells after COVID-19. Findings of the study overall: Early post-infection timepoints were not included, and relatively few convalescent patients were studied.

An Oncomine TCR Beta short-read assay was used to sequence the DNA from cultured CD4+ T cells. TCRdb fed the PCR reads into MiXCR, producing one record per CDR3 protein. The data contain roughly 10,000 distinct CDR3 sequences, around 30% of them seen just once; the ten biggest clones take up roughly a quarter. As to this clonotype: The antigen is undetermined.

The CDR3 covers 13 residues. Deletions cut 8 bases from V and 2 bases from J, with 12 bases between. Germline V gene sequence: CDR1 LNHDA, CDR2 SQIVND (reference sequence). The treatment was: approximately nine-day PBMC culture with coronavirus spike peptide pools or control peptides (ViraFEST assay). The receptor's source is a human donor with COVID-19. Sequences were obtained from cultured CD4+ T cells from blood. The chain recombines TRBV19 with TRBJ1-1; D gene ambiguous. The CDR3 DNA reads TGTGCCAGTTGGACCGGGATCAACACTGAAGCTTTCTTT. Translating gives CASWTGINTEAFF.